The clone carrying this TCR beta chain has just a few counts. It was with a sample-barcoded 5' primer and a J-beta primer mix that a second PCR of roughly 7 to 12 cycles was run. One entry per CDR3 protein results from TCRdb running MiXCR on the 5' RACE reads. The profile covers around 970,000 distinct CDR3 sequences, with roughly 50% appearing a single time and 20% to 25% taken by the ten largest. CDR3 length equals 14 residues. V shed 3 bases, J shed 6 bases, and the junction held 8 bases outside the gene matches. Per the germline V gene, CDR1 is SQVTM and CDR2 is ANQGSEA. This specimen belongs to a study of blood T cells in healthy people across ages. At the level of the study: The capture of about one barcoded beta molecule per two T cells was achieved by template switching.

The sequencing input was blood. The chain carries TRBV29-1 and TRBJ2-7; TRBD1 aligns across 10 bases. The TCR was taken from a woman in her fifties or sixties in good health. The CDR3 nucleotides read TGCAGCGTTGACGCGGGACAGGGGAATTCCGAGCAGTACTTC. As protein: CSVDAGQGNSEQYF.